This T cell receptor (beta chain) was recovered during a study of T cells after yellow fever vaccination. The CDR3 has 15 amino acids. CDR1 and CDR2 from the germline V gene are MNHEY and SVGEGT. V was clipped by 4 bases and J by 5 bases, with 16 bases between them. A universal primer site and UMIs were added as TCR cDNA was made by 5'RACE template switching. MiXCR was run by TCRdb on the 5' RACE reads, yielding one entry per CDR3 protein. Here the sample spans tens of thousands of distinct CDR3 sequences, around 3.4% being singletons. This clonotype appeared many times. This TCR derives from a young man who received the YFV17D yellow fever vaccine. This sequence joins TRBV6-2 or TRBV6-3 and TRBJ2-3; no firm D call. The specimen was PBMCs, either bulk or a sorted T-cell subset (CD4+, CD8+, memory, or dextramer-sorted; not recorded which), collected more than 40 days after the first yellow fever vaccination. CDR3 sequence reads: CASSLDPIRVDTQYF. CDR3 sequence (DNA): TGTGCCAGCAGTTTAGACCCGATCCGCGTAGATACGCAGTATTTT.